These T cell receptor beta chains were read from a single sample in a study of OX40 agonist ivuxolimab in advanced cancers. The method was immunoSEQ multiplex PCR; TCRdb's version includes in-frame clones alone and lacks a portion of them. The sample has 68,000 or so clones; approximately 86% are singletons. The sequencing used CD4+ or CD8+ T cells sorted from blood, collected in a trial of the OX40 agonist ivuxolimab. The receptors were gathered from an adult with an advanced solid tumor such as melanoma, head and neck, liver or kidney cancer. Each CDR3 is given with its conserved first and last residue. D genes are given only for firm matches. The size field is filled for only some rows; it gives once, few, many or a size class.

TRBV5-1	.	TRBJ1-1	.	TGCGCCAGCAGCCCGCAGGGAGGGTGGACTGAAGCTTTCTTT	CASSPQGGWTEAFF
TRBV28	once	TRBJ2-7	TRBD2	TGTGCCAGCAGTTTACCTAGCGGGAGGAACTACGAGCAGTACTTC	CASSLPSGRNYEQYF
TRBV19	.	TRBJ1-2	.	TGTGCCAGTAGACAGGGAGGTCTCGTCTATGGCTACACCTTC	CASRQGGLVYGYTF
TRBV11-2	once	TRBJ2-7	TRBD1	TGTGCCAGCACCCCGGGTCTGTGGGACAGGCCCACCTACGAGCAGTACTTC	CASTPGLWDRPTYEQYF
TRBV7-2	.	TRBJ1-5	.	TGTGCCAGCAGCGGGGGGGGTGCCCTTCGGGCCCAGCATTTT	CASSGGGALRAQHF
TRBV29-1	.	TRBJ1-2	TRBD1	TGCAGCGCGTCGACCGGGACAGACTATGGCTACACCTTC	CSASTGTDYGYTF
TRBV11-2	.	TRBJ1-2	TRBD1	TGTGCCAGCAGCTCACCGACAGGGCTTGCTAACTATGGCTACACCTTC	CASSSPTGLANYGYTF
TRBV19	.	TRBJ1-4	TRBD1	TGTGCCAGTAGACCCGGGGGACAGGGGCGCCGTGAAAAACTGTTTTTT	CASRPGGQGRREKLFF
TRBV29-1	.	TRBJ2-5	.	TGCAGCGGCGGACGGCTACAAGAGACCCAGTACTTC	CSGGRLQETQYF
TRBV4-3	.	TRBJ2-3	.	TGCGCCAGCAGCTACGCCCGGAATCTTCGCACAGATACGCAGTATTTT	CASSYARNLRTDTQYF
TRBV6-1	.	TRBJ1-5	.	TGTGCCAGCAGTGTTGGGAAGGGGTTATTCAATCAGCCCCAGCATTTT	CASSVGKGLFNQPQHF
TRBV28	once	TRBJ1-5	TRBD1	TGTGCCAGCACCAGAGGGACAGGGGGTTACCAGCCCCAGCATTTT	CASTRGTGGYQPQHF
TRBV5-6	few	TRBJ1-1	TRBD1	TGTGCCAGCAGCCGCACCGCAGGGGGCGGTGTAAACACTGAAGCTTTCTTT	CASSRTAGGGVNTEAFF
TRBV18	once	TRBJ2-7	TRBD1	TGTGCCAGCTCAAGGACAGGGTCGGACGAGCAGTACTTC	CASSRTGSDEQYF
TRBV6-5	.	TRBJ1-2	TRBD1	TGTGCCAGCAGTGGGGACAGGGGACCTTATGGCTACACCTTC	CASSGDRGPYGYTF
TRBV7-3	.	TRBJ2-5	.	TGTGCCAGCAGCTTAACTGGGTATGAGACCCAGTACTTC	CASSLTGYETQYF
TRBV11-3	once	TRBJ2-3	TRBD2	TGTGCCAGCAGCTTAAACGGGAGGGCTGGAGATACGCAGTATTTT	CASSLNGRAGDTQYF
TRBV28	.	TRBJ1-4	.	TGTGCCAGCAGTGGGACCGACAGGCCTAATGAAAAACTGTTTTTT	CASSGTDRPNEKLFF
TRBV5-1	few	TRBJ2-7	.	TGCGCCAGCAGCTTGGACGGGGGCAACTCCTACGAGCAGTACTTC	CASSLDGGNSYEQYF
TRBV5-5	.	TRBJ1-1	.	TGTGCCAGCAGCTTGACAGGGCTGAACACTGAAGCTTTCTTT	CASSLTGLNTEAFF
TRBV12-5	.	TRBJ1-5	.	TGTGCTAGTAGTTGCCAGCCCCAGCATTTT	CASSCQPQHF
TRBV6-5	once	TRBJ1-1	TRBD1	TGTGCCAGCAGAGGGACAGGTTTTGGTGCTGAAGCTTTCTTT	CASRGTGFGAEAFF
TRBV7-6	.	TRBJ2-5	TRBD1	TGTGCCAGCAGCTTAGCGACAGGGGTTGAGACCCAGTACTTC	CASSLATGVETQYF
TRBV28	.	TRBJ2-7	TRBD1	TGTGCCAGCAGTGCTCCGGGACAGGGGGCCTACGAGCAGTACTTC	CASSAPGQGAYEQYF
TRBV9	.	TRBJ2-1	TRBD1	TGTGCCAGCAGACCCGGACAGGGGGTCTACTACAATGAGCAGTTCTTC	CASRPGQGVYYNEQFF
TRBV2	.	TRBJ1-1	.	TGTGCCAGCAGCGTGGGGGTGGGCGGTTACAGGGACACTGAAGCTTTCTTT	CASSVGVGGYRDTEAFF
TRBV7-9	few	TRBJ1-2	.	TGTGCCAGCAGCCCCCGGCCACGGGGCATTTTCGACACCTTC	CASSPRPRGIFDTF
TRBV28	.	TRBJ1-5	.	TGTGCCAGCATCTCTGGGGGGAGGCTCAATCAGCCCCAGCATTTT	CASISGGRLNQPQHF
TRBV11-2	.	TRBJ2-5	.	TGTGCCAGCAGCTTCTACTCCAGGGGTCAAGAGACCCAGTACTTC	CASSFYSRGQETQYF
TRBV10-2	.	TRBJ2-3	.	TGCGCCAGCAGTCGGGCCGGAGCTGGAGATACGCAGTATTTT	CASSRAGAGDTQYF
TRBV27	.	TRBJ1-4	.	TGTGCCAGCAGTTTACAGGGGAGGGGTAATGAAAAACTGTTTTTT	CASSLQGRGNEKLFF
TRBV7-2	.	TRBJ2-1	.	TGTGCCAGCAGCCCGTACGGGGGTGAGCAGTTCTTC	CASSPYGGEQFF
TRBV11-2	.	TRBJ2-5	.	TGTGCCAGCAGCTTAGATTTTCAGATGGCCCAGTACTTC	CASSLDFQMAQYF
TRBV2	few	TRBJ2-7	TRBD2	TGTGCCAGCAGTGCCCTAGCGGGGGGATACGAGCAGTACTTC	CASSALAGGYEQYF
TRBV7-2	.	TRBJ2-1	.	TGTGCCAGCAGCTTAGGGCGCGTGTACAATGAGCAGTTCTTC	CASSLGRVYNEQFF
TRBV21-1	.	TRBJ1-3	.	TGTGCCAGCAGCAAACGGGGGTTCAAAAGGGTCGGAAACACCATATATTTT	CASSKRGFKRVGNTIYF
TRBV6-9	.	TRBJ2-7	.	TGTGCCAGCAGGTACAGGCATCTTAGCTACGAGCAGTACTTC	CASRYRHLSYEQYF
TRBV18	.	TRBJ2-2	TRBD2	TGTGCCAGCTCACCACAGCAATCTAACGGGAGGGCGGCACCCGGGGAGCTGTTTTTT	CASSPQQSNGRAAPGELFF
TRBV4-1	once	TRBJ2-5	TRBD2	TGCGCCAGCAGCCAAGTACCTAGCGGGATCGAGACCCAGTACTTC	CASSQVPSGIETQYF
TRBV6-5	.	TRBJ1-2	.	TGTGCCAGCAGTTACTCCTGGGCCGCCGGATATGGCTACACCTTC	CASSYSWAAGYGYTF
TRBV7-8	.	TRBJ1-2	.	TGTGCCAGCAGCTTAGCGGAGGCCTATGGCTACACCTTC	CASSLAEAYGYTF
TRBV21-1	.	TRBJ1-5	.	TGTGCCAGCAGCAAAGCGGGACAGGGATGCAATCAGCCCCAGCATTTT	CASSKAGQGCNQPQHF
TRBV5-1	.	TRBJ1-5	TRBD1	TGCGCCAGCAGCTTGGACAGGGGTCAACTTTGGCATTTT	CASSLDRGQLWHF
TRBV29-1	.	TRBJ1-2	.	TGCAGCGTCGCGGGGGGGCTCTATGGCTACACCTTC	CSVAGGLYGYTF
TRBV5-4	.	TRBJ1-2	.	TGTGCCAGCAGCTTAACAGGGCCCTATGGCTACACCTTC	CASSLTGPYGYTF
TRBV5-5	.	TRBJ2-7	.	TGTGCCAGCAGCTCCCTAACCAAAGAGGGGTACAAGCAGTACTTC	CASSSLTKEGYKQYF
TRBV4-3	.	TRBJ2-7	.	TGCGCCAGCAGCCAAGATAATAGGAAGACAGAGCAGTACTTC	CASSQDNRKTEQYF
TRBV7-9	once	TRBJ1-3	.	TGTGCCAGCAGCTTCTCGCAGGGCTCTGGAAACACCATATATTTT	CASSFSQGSGNTIYF
TRBV21-1	.	TRBJ2-1	.	TGTGCCAGCAGCTACCTTACAGGAATTGAAGAAAATGAGCAGTTCTTC	CASSYLTGIEENEQFF
TRBV18	.	TRBJ2-1	.	TGTGCCAGCTCACCCGGCGTCCAGGGAAGTTACAATGAGCAGTTCTTC	CASSPGVQGSYNEQFF
TRBV6-5	.	TRBJ1-1	TRBD1	TGTGCCAGTAGACAGGGGATGAGCACTGAAGCTTTCTTT	CASRQGMSTEAFF